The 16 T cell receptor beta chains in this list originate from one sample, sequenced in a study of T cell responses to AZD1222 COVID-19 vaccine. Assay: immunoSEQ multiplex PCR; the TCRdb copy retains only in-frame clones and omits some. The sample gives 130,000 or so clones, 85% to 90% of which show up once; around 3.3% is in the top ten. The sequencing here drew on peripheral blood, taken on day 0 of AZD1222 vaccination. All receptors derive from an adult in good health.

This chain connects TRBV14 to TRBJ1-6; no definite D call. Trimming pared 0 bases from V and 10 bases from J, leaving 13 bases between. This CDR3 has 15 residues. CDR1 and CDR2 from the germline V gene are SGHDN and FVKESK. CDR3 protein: CASSQDPAGRSPLHF. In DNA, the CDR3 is TGTGCCAGCAGCCAAGACCCCGCCGGGCGATCACCCCTCCACTTT.

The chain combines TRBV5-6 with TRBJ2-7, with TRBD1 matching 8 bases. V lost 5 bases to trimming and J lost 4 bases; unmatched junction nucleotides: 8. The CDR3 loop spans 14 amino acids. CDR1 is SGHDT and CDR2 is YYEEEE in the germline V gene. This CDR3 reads CASSTGQGAYEQYF. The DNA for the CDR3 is TGTGCCAGCAGTACCGGGCAGGGGGCATACGAGCAGTACTTC. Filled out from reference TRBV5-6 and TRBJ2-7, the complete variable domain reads DAGVTQSPTHLIKTRGQQVTLRCSPKSGHDTVSWYQQALGQGPQFIFQYYEEEERQRGNFPDRFSGHQFPNYSSELNVNALLLGDSALYLCASSTGQGAYEQYFGPGTRLTVT.

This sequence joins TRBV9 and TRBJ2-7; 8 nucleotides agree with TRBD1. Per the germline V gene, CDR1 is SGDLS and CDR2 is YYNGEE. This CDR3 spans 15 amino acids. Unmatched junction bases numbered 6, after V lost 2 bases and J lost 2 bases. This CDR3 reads CASSVMTGEAYEQYF. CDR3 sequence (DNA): TGTGCCAGCAGCGTCATGACAGGGGAAGCCTACGAGCAGTACTTC. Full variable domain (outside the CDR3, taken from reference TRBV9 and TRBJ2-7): DSGVTQTPKHLITATGQRVTLRCSPRSGDLSVYWYQQSLDQGLQFLIQYYNGEERAKGNILERFSAQQFPDLHSELNLSSLELGDSALYFCASSVMTGEAYEQYFGPGTRLTVT.

CDR3 sequence reads: CASSLTGAGLAGGQNTGELFF. In DNA form, the CDR3 reads TGTGCCAGCAGCTTAACCGGGGCCGGACTAGCGGGAGGCCAGAACACCGGGGAGCTGTTTTTT. The gene calls are TRBV7-3 and TRBJ2-2; 14 bases line up with TRBD2. J was trimmed by 1 base and V by 0 bases; bases with no gene match: 10. This CDR3 has 21 residues. Germline V gene data show CDR1 as SGHTA and CDR2 as FQGTGA.

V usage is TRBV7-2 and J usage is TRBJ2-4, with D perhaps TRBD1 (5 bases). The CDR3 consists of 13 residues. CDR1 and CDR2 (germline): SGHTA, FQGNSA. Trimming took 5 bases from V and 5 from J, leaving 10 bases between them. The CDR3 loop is CASSLSRENIQYF. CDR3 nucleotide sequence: TGTGCCAGCAGCCTTTCCAGGGAAAACATTCAGTACTTC. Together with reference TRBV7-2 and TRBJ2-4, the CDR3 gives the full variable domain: GAGVSQSPSNKVTEKGKDVELRCDPISGHTALYWYRQSLGQGLEFLIYFQGNSAPDKSGLPSDRFSAERTGGSVSTLTIQRTQQEDSAVYLCASSLSRENIQYFGAGTRLSVL.

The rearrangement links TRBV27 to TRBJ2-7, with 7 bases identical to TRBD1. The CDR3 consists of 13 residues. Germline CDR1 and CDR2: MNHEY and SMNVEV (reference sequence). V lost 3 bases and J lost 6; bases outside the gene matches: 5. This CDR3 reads CASSFSGGSEQYF. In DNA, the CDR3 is TGTGCCAGCAGTTTCTCAGGGGGAAGCGAGCAGTACTTC.

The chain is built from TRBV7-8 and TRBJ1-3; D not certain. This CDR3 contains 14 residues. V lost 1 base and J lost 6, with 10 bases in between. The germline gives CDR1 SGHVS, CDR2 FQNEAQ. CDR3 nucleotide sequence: TGTGCCAGCAGCTTAGGTGACACCTTAAACACCATATATTTT. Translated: CASSLGDTLNTIYF.

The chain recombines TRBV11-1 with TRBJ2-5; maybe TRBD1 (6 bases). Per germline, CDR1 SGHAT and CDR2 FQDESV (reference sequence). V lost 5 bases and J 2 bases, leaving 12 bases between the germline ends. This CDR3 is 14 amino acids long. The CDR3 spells CASSHRVGQETQYF. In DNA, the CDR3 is TGTGCCAGCAGCCACAGGGTTGGGCAAGAGACCCAGTACTTC.

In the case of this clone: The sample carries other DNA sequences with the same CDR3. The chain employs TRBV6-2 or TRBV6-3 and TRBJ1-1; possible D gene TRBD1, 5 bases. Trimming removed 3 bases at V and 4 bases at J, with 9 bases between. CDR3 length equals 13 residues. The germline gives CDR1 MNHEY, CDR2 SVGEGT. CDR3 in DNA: TGTGCCAGCAGTTATTCGAGGGGCACTGAAGCTTTCTTT. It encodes CASSYSRGTEAFF.

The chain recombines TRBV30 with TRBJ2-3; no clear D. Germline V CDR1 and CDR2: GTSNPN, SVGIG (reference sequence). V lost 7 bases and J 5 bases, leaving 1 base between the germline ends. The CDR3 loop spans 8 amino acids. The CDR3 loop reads CALDTQYF. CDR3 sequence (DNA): TGTGCCTTAGATACGCAGTATTTT.

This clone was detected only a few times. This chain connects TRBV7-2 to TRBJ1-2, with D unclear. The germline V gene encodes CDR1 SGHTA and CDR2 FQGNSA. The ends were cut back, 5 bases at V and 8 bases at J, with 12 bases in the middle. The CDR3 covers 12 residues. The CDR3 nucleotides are TGTGCCAGCAGCCAAACCCGGCTGGGCTACACCTTC. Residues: CASSQTRLGYTF.

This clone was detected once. CDR3 amino acids: CASRNREVRTEAFF. In nucleotides, the CDR3 is TGTGCCAGCAGAAACAGGGAGGTGAGGACTGAAGCTTTCTTT. This chain links TRBV27 with TRBJ1-1, with D possibly TRBD1 on 6 matching bases. V was pared by 6 bases and J by 5 bases, with 16 bases between. CDR3 size: 14 residues. Germline V CDR1 and CDR2: MNHEY, SMNVEV (reference sequence).

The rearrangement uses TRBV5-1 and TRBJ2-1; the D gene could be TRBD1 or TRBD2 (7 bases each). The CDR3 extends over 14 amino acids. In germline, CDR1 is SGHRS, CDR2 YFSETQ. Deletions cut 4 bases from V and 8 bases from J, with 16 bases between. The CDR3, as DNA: TGCGCCAGCAGCCCTCAGGGGGGGTACGATGAGCAGTTCTTC. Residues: CASSPQGGYDEQFF.

The CDR3 sequence is CASNPDGLLFNTGELFF. CDR3 sequence (DNA): TGTGCCAGCAACCCTGATGGACTCCTTTTTAACACCGGGGAGCTGTTTTTT. V and J are TRBV5-6 and TRBJ2-2; tentatively, D is TRBD2 (5 bases). Trimming took 6 bases from V and 2 from J, leaving 20 bases between them. Germline values: CDR1 SGHDT, CDR2 YYEEEE. The CDR3 runs 17 residues.

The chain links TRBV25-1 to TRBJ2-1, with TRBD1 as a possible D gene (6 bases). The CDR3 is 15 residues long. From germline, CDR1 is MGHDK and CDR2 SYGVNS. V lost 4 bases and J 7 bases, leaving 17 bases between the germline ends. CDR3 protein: CASSAGQRNRNEQFF. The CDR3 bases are TGTGCCAGCAGTGCAGGACAGAGAAATAGGAATGAGCAGTTCTTC.

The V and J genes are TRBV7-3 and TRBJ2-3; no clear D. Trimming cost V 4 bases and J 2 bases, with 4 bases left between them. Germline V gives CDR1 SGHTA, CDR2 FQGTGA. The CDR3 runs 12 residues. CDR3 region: CASSSHTDTQYF. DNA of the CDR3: TGTGCCAGCAGCTCTCACACAGATACGCAGTATTTT. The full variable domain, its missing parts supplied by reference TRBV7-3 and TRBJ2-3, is GAGVSQTPSNKVTEKGKYVELRCDPISGHTALYWYRQSLGQGPEFLIYFQGTGAADDSGLPNDRFFAVRPEGSVSTLKIQRTERGDSAVYLCASSSHTDTQYFGPGTRLTVL.